One sample yielded the 23 T cell receptor beta chains listed below, sequenced in a study of T cell repertoires in cytomegalovirus infection. One entry per CDR3 protein results from TCRdb running MiXCR on the reads. The sample consists of hundreds of thousands of distinct CDR3 sequences, approximately 11% of them appearing once. The source material was PBMCs. These receptor sequences come from a human donor in good health (CMV status not recorded). Some clones in this sample may be carry-over from other donors' samples.

This clonotype was seen repeatedly, ten times or more. The chain has TRBV5-4 and TRBJ2-1, with TRBD2 matching 7 bases. The CDR3 extends over 18 amino acids. Germline V lookup: CDR1 SGHNT, CDR2 YYREEE (reference sequence). The junction had 15 bases not matched to a gene; V was cut back by 2 bases and J by 4 bases. CDR3 residues: CASSFSPISGSNYNEQFF. The CDR3 DNA sequence: TGTGCCAGCAGCTTTTCCCCCATTAGCGGGTCAAATTACAATGAGCAGTTCTTC.

Many counts were recorded for this clonotype. V is TRBV28 and J is TRBJ1-3; D call uncertain. V was trimmed by 0 bases and J by 11 bases, leaving 8 bases between them. This CDR3 is built from 12 residues. Per the germline V gene, CDR1 is MDHEN and CDR2 is SYDVKM. The CDR3 spells CASSLWERAIYF. The CDR3 DNA follows: TGTGCCAGCAGTTTATGGGAGAGGGCCATATATTTT.

This clonotype was observed a handful of times. The genes are TRBV29-1 and TRBJ2-4, with TRBD1 matching over 9 bases. The CDR3 loop spans 14 amino acids. The germline V gene has CDR1 SQVTM and CDR2 ANQGSEA. J was trimmed by 7 bases and V by 4 bases; bases with no gene match: 8. In DNA, the CDR3 is TGCAGCGTTGGGCTAGGACAGGGGTACAACATTCAGTACTTC. Translating gives CSVGLGQGYNIQYF.

The gene calls are TRBV4-2 and TRBJ2-1; TRBD2 aligns across 8 bases. V lost 1 base to trimming and J lost 8 bases; unmatched junction nucleotides: 10. The germline gives CDR1 LGHNA, CDR2 YNFKEQ. The CDR3 totals 16 residues. CDR3 residues: CASSQAGSGGRYEQFF. The CDR3 bases are TGTGCCAGCAGCCAAGCGGGAAGCGGGGGCCGATATGAGCAGTTCTTC.

At least ten counts were recorded for this clonotype. The V gene is TRBV6-2 or TRBV6-3, the J gene TRBJ2-1; 9 bases are shared with TRBD1. Per germline, CDR1 MNHEY and CDR2 SVGEGT. The CDR3 loop spans 19 amino acids. The J segment lost 5 bases and the V segment lost 3 bases, leaving 17 bases of the junction unmatched. In nucleotides, the CDR3 is TGTGCCAGCAGTTATAAGGCCGACAGGGGGTCCTTATTTAACAATGAGCAGTTCTTC. Its translation: CASSYKADRGSLFNNEQFF.

The sample holds a few counts of this clonotype. The V and J genes are TRBV20-1 and TRBJ2-5; D might be TRBD2 (6 bases). Per the germline V gene, CDR1 is DFQATT and CDR2 is SNEGSKA (reference sequence). Trimming took off 3 bases at V and 4 bases at J, with 15 bases between the two ends. The length of the CDR3 is 14 residues. The chain's CDR3 is CSARRDSLGETQYF. The CDR3 DNA sequence: TGCAGTGCTAGGAGGGACTCCCTGGGAGAGACCCAGTACTTC.

This clonotype was picked up many times. J is TRBJ2-5 and V is TRBV12-3 or TRBV12-4, with a tentative D call TRBD1 (5 bases). CDR3 length: 15 amino acids. V was trimmed by 7 bases and J by 5 bases, leaving 20 bases between them. CDR3 nucleotide sequence: TGTGCCAGCACCGAAGGGGCGGCAATGGAGGAGACCCAGTACTTC. It translates to CASTEGAAMEETQYF.

Many counts were recorded for this clonotype. The chain employs TRBV24-1 and TRBJ1-5, with D possibly matching TRBD1 (5 bases). V lost 4 bases to trimming and J lost 7 bases, with 13 bases between them. The CDR3 totals 14 residues. The germline V gene encodes CDR1 KGHDR and CDR2 SFDVKD. In DNA form, the CDR3 reads TGTGCCACCAGTGACCCCCAGGGTAAGCAGCCCCAGCATTTT. Protein: CATSDPQGKQPQHF.

The rearrangement joins TRBV12-3 or TRBV12-4 to TRBJ1-2, with 7 bases lining up with TRBD1. V shed 5 bases, J shed 4 bases, and the junction held 4 bases outside the gene matches. This CDR3 has 13 residues. The CDR3 coding sequence is TGTGCCAGCAGTGGGACAGCGAGCTATGGCTACACCTTC. Translating it yields CASSGTASYGYTF.

This clonotype was recorded at least ten times. The chain carries TRBV5-5 and TRBJ2-5; 14 positions match TRBD2. V lost 4 bases and J lost 4; bases outside the gene matches: 9. This CDR3 spans 17 amino acids. Germline-derived CDR1 and CDR2 are SGHKS and YYEKEE (reference sequence). CDR3 sequence (DNA): TGTGCCAGCAGCCGCCGGACTAGCGGGAGGTGGGGAGAGACCCAGTACTTC. It translates to CASSRRTSGRWGETQYF.

This chain uses TRBV12-3 or TRBV12-4 with TRBJ2-3, with 8 bases that match TRBD2. J lost 13 bases, V lost 6 bases, and 27 bases had no gene match. CDR3 length equals 18 residues. CDR3 in amino acids: CASRPPYPGRAGRAKEYF. The CDR3 nucleotides read TGTGCCAGCAGACCCCCTTACCCCGGGAGGGCCGGGAGGGCCAAGGAGTATTTT.

This clonotype was detected ten times or more. V gene TRBV11-2 combines with J gene TRBJ1-1, with D possibly being TRBD1 (6 bases). V was shortened by 2 bases and J by 2 bases, with 18 bases between the two germline ends. This CDR3 is 17 amino acids long. Germline V lookup: CDR1 SGHAT, CDR2 FQNNGV. This CDR3 is CASSLWDKEGRNTEAFF. In DNA, the CDR3 is TGTGCCAGCAGCTTATGGGACAAAGAAGGGCGTAACACTGAAGCTTTCTTT.

The chain uses TRBV5-5 and TRBJ1-1; D is perhaps TRBD1 (6 bases). V was cut by 4 bases and J by 3 bases, with 13 bases left in between. The CDR3 length is 14 residues. The germline CDR1 and CDR2 sequences are SGHKS and YYEKEE (reference sequence). The CDR3 DNA reads as TGTGCCAGCAGCGATAATAGGGGGGACACTGAAGCTTTCTTT. It specifies CASSDNRGDTEAFF.

The V call is TRBV5-1, the J call TRBJ1-1; no clear D gene. Germline-derived CDR1 and CDR2 are SGHRS and YFSETQ. CDR3 size: 15 residues. V was clipped by 0 bases and J by 5 bases, with 14 bases between them. The CDR3 protein is CASSLAGQGVTEAFF. As DNA, the CDR3 is TGCGCCAGCAGCTTGGCCGGCCAAGGAGTTACTGAAGCTTTCTTT.

This clonotype was recorded many times. The V gene is TRBV12-3 or TRBV12-4, the J gene TRBJ2-7, with 10 bases aligning to TRBD1. J gave up 5 bases and V 6 bases, and 7 bases lay outside the gene matches. CDR3 length: 14 amino acids. The CDR3 nucleotides read TGTGCCAGCAGCCCGGGACAGGGGATCCACGAGCAGTACTTC. Amino acids: CASSPGQGIHEQYF.

This clonotype has ten or more counts. The chain couples TRBV12-3 or TRBV12-4 to TRBJ1-2; D not certain. The V end was cut by 3 bases, the J end by 7 bases, with 12 bases between. The CDR3 is made up of 13 amino acids. CDR3 nucleotide sequence: TGTGCCAGCAGTTTCGGCAGCCGGGGTGGCTACACCTTC. Translation: CASSFGSRGGYTF.

The chain links TRBV20-1 to TRBJ2-2; TRBD2 matches 13 bases. The V and J ends lost 1 base and 2 bases, in that order; junction bases with no gene match: 7. The CDR3 totals 18 residues. CDR1 and CDR2 (germline): DFQATT, SNEGSKA (reference sequence). This chain's CDR3 is CSARARLAGGTNTGELFF. As DNA, the CDR3 is TGCAGTGCTAGAGCCCGACTAGCGGGGGGCACCAACACCGGGGAGCTGTTTTTT.

This clonotype was detected ten times or more. The CDR3 here is CASSQGKRGQETQYF. CDR3 DNA: TGTGCCAGCAGCCAAGGGAAGAGGGGGCAAGAGACCCAGTACTTC. This rearrangement joins TRBV3-1 to TRBJ2-5; D is perhaps TRBD1 (6 bases). Looked up from germline, CDR1 is LGHDT and CDR2 is YNNKEL (reference sequence). The germline V and J ends were trimmed by 1 base and 2 bases, with 11 bases remaining between them. This CDR3 has 15 amino acids.

The sample holds a few counts of this clonotype. V gene TRBV20-1 combines with J gene TRBJ1-1; TRBD1 might be the D (5 bases). Germline loops: CDR1 DFQATT, CDR2 SNEGSKA (reference sequence). Trimming took 6 bases from V and 1 from J, leaving 9 bases between them. This CDR3 has 12 residues. The CDR3 protein is CSADQGNTEAFF. The CDR3 bases are TGCAGTGCCGACCAGGGGAACACTGAAGCTTTCTTT.

In regard to this clonotype: This may come from a read error, since a much larger clone is one base off. The V gene is TRBV6-2 or TRBV6-3, the J gene TRBJ2-7; D tentatively fits TRBD1 or TRBD2 (5 bases each). In germline, CDR1 is MNHEY, CDR2 SVGEGT. The CDR3 length is 14 residues. In DNA, the CDR3 is TGTTCCAGCAGTCTAAGCCGGGGACCCTACGAGCAGTACTTC. This translates into CSSSLSRGPYEQYF.

This clonotype was seen at least ten times. The rearrangement uses TRBV7-9 and TRBJ2-1; TRBD2 agrees at 7 bases. The junction had 14 bases not matched to a gene; V was cut back by 11 bases and J by 4 bases. The CDR3 is 15 residues long. Germline CDR1 and CDR2: SEHNR and FQNEAQ (reference sequence). The CDR3 sequence: CAYFGQGGEYNEQFF. The CDR3 DNA sequence: TGTGCCTACTTTGGGCAGGGAGGGGAATACAATGAGCAGTTCTTC. Full variable domain (rest looked up from reference TRBV7-9 and TRBJ2-1): DTGVSQNPRHKITKRGQNVTFRCDPISEHNRLYWYRQTLGQGPEFLTYFQNEAQLEKSRLLSDRFSAERPKGSFSTLEIQRTEQGDSAMYLCAYFGQGGEYNEQFFGPGTRLTVL.

This clonotype has a handful of counts. The V call is TRBV20-1, the J call TRBJ2-3, with 7 positions matching TRBD2. V dropped 0 bases and J dropped 1; count of bases not matched to a gene: 4. CDR1 is DFQATT and CDR2 is SNEGSKA in the germline V gene (reference sequence). CDR3 length equals 15 residues. The CDR3 reads CSARDGGSGTDTQYF. The CDR3 DNA reads as TGCAGTGCTAGAGACGGCGGGAGTGGCACAGATACGCAGTATTTT.

The CDR3 coding sequence is TGTGCCTGGACGGATCCCGGGGCCAACGTCCTGACTTTC. The encoded protein is CAWTDPGANVLTF. This sequence joins TRBV30 and TRBJ2-6; D unresolved. Trimming stripped 4 bases from V and 4 bases from J, with 8 bases between. This CDR3 is 13 amino acids long. CDR1 and CDR2 from the germline V gene are GTSNPN and SVGIG (reference sequence).